Presented here are 6 T cell receptor beta chains from one specimen sequenced in a study of control samples from healthy donors and cancer patients. Method: immunoSEQ multiplex PCR; TCRdb's copy keeps in-frame clones and lacks some. The sample contains about 98,000 clones, more than 75% of which appear only once. Sequenced input: blood. The source of these receptors is a man between 60 and 70 years old in good health.

The chain uses TRBV19 and TRBJ2-3, with 8 bases that match TRBD2. The CDR3 is made up of 17 amino acids. The ends lost 4 bases at V and 7 bases at J; junction bases unmatched: 16. The germline V gene has CDR1 LNHDA and CDR2 SQIVND (reference sequence). The CDR3 sequence is CASSTPSGREGRNTQYF. The CDR3 region has the DNA TGTGCCAGTAGTACCCCCTCCGGTCGGGAGGGCCGGAATACGCAGTATTTT.

The chain couples TRBV7-6 to TRBJ2-6, with D unresolved. V was pared by 5 bases and J by 0 bases, with 14 bases between. The CDR3 contains 17 residues. The V gene's germline CDR1 is SGHVS and CDR2 FNYEAQ. The CDR3 DNA is TGTGCCAGCAGCCAAAATCCGTCCGGCTCTGGGGCCAACGTCCTGACTTTC. Translating it yields CASSQNPSGSGANVLTF.

The chain employs TRBV2 and TRBJ2-5; 8 bases agree with TRBD1. Germline V lookup: CDR1 SNHLY, CDR2 FYNNEI. The J segment lost 5 bases and the V segment lost 8 bases, leaving 7 bases of the junction unmatched. The CDR3 covers 13 residues. The CDR3 is CASAGGAGETQYF. The CDR3 coding sequence is TGTGCCAGCGCAGGGGGCGCGGGGGAGACCCAGTACTTC.

This sequence joins TRBV2 and TRBJ2-5, with 10 bases aligning to TRBD2. V lost 2 bases and J lost 7; bases outside the gene matches: 7. The V gene's germline CDR1 is SNHLY and CDR2 FYNNEI. The length of the CDR3 is 15 residues. Here the CDR3 DNA reads TGTGCCAGCAGTGAAACCAGGACTAGCGGACGGACCCAGTACTTC. As protein: CASSETRTSGRTQYF. Using reference TRBV2 and TRBJ2-5 for the parts outside the CDR3, the full variable domain is EPEVTQTPSHQVTQMGQEVILRCVPISNHLYFYWYRQILGQKVEFLVSFYNNEISEKSEIFDDQFSVERPDGSNFTLKIRSTKLEDSAMYFCASSETRTSGRTQYFGPGTRLLVL.

The chain employs TRBV6-5 and TRBJ2-5, with a tentative D call TRBD2 (5 bases). Germline V lookup: CDR1 MNHEY, CDR2 SVGAGI. Deletions cut 6 bases from V and 5 bases from J, with 16 bases between. This CDR3 has 14 amino acids. This CDR3 is CASSPGNLGETQYF. In DNA form, the CDR3 reads TGTGCCAGCAGCCCCGGGAATTTAGGGGAGACCCAGTACTTC.

The CDR3 DNA is TGCAGCGTCCTTTCTAACAGCGGGAGGGCGGGCGAGCAGTACTTC. Translating it yields CSVLSNSGRAGEQYF. The rearrangement joins TRBV29-1 to TRBJ2-7; 10 positions agree with TRBD2. The CDR3 covers 15 residues. Germline CDR1 is SQVTM and CDR2 is ANQGSEA. V shed 6 bases and J 6 bases; nucleotides not matched to a gene: 14.